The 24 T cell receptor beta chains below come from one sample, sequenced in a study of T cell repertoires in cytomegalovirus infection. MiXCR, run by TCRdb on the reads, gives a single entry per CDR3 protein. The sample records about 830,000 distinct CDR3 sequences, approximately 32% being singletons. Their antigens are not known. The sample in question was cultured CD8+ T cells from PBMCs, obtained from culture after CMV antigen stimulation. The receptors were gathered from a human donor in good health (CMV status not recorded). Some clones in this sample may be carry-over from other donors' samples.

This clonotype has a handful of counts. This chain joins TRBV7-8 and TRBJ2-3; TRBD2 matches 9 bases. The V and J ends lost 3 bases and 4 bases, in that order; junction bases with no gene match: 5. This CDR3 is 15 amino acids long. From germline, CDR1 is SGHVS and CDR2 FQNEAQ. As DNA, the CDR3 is TGTGCCAGCAGCTTCCCTAGCGGGGTTGCAGATACGCAGTATTTT. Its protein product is CASSFPSGVADTQYF.

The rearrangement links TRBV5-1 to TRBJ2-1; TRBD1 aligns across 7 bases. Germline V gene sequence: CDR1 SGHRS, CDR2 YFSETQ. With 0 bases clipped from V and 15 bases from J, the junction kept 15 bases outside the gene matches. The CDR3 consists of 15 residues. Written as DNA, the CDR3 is TGCGCCAGCAGCTTGGCCAACAGGGGCCCAGATGATTCGTTCTTC. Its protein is CASSLANRGPDDSFF.

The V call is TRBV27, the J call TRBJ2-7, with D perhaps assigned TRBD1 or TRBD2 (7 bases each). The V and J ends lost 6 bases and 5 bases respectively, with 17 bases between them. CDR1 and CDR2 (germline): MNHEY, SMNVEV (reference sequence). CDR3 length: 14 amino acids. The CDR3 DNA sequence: TGTGCCAGCAGCCAGGGGGGGCGGAAAAACGAGCAGTACTTC. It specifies CASSQGGRKNEQYF.

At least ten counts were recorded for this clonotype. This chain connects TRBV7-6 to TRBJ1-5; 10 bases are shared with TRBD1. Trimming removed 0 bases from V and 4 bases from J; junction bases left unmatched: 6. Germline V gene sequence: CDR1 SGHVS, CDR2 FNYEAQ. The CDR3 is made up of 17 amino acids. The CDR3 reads CASSLAAGTGVNQPQHF. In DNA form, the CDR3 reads TGTGCCAGCAGCTTAGCGGCTGGGACAGGGGTTAATCAGCCCCAGCATTTT.

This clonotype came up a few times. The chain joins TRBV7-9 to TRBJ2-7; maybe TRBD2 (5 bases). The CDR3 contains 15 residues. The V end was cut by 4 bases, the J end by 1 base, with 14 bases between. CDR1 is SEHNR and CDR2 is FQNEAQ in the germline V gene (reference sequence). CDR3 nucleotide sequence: TGTGCCAGCAGCTGGGAGTCAGGTTTATCCTACGAGCAGTACTTC. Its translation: CASSWESGLSYEQYF.

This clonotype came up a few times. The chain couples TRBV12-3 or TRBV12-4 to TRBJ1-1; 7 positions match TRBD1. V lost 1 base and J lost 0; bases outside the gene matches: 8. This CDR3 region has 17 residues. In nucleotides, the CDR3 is TGTGCCAGCAGTTTAGGTATGACAGGGTCAATGAACACTGAAGCTTTCTTT. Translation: CASSLGMTGSMNTEAFF.

CDR3 amino acids: CASSMYGNSNQPQHF. For the CDR3, the DNA is TGTGCCAGTAGTATGTACGGGAATAGCAATCAGCCCCAGCATTTT. The rearrangement joins TRBV19 to TRBJ1-5, with no clear D. Germline V gene data show CDR1 as LNHDA and CDR2 as SQIVND (reference sequence). The CDR3 is made up of 15 amino acids. V lost 3 bases to trimming and J lost 0 bases, with 9 bases between them.

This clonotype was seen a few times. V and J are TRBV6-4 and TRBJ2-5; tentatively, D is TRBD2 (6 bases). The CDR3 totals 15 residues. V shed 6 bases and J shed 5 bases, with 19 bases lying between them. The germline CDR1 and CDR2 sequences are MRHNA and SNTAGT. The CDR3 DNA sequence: TGTGCCAGCAGCCGGGACTCTACTTTTTTGGAGACCCAGTACTTC. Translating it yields CASSRDSTFLETQYF.

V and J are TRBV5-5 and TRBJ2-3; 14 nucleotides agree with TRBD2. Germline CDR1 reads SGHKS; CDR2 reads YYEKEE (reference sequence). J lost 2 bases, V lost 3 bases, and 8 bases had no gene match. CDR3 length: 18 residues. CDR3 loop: CASSYRLAGGPDTDTQYF. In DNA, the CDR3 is TGTGCCAGCAGCTACCGACTAGCGGGGGGGCCAGACACAGATACGCAGTATTTT. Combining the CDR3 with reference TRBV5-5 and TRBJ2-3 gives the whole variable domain DAGVTQSPTHLIKTRGQQVTLRCSPISGHKSVSWYQQVLGQGPQFIFQYYEKEERGRGNFPDRFSARQFPNYSSELNVNALLLGDSALYLCASSYRLAGGPDTDTQYFGPGTRLTVL.

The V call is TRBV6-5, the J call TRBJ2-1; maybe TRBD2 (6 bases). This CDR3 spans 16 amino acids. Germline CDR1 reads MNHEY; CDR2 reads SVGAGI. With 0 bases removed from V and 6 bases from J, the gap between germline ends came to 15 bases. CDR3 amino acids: CASSYSRRLATNEQFF. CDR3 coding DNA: TGTGCCAGCAGTTACTCGAGAAGGCTAGCGACCAATGAGCAGTTCTTC.

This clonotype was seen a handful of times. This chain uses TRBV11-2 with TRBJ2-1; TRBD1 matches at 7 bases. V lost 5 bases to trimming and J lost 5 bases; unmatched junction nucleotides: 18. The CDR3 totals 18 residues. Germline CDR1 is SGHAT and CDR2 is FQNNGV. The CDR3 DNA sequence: TGTGCCAGCAGCCCTACGGCCGCAATCGTTACAGGGGACAATGAGCAGTTCTTC. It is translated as CASSPTAAIVTGDNEQFF.

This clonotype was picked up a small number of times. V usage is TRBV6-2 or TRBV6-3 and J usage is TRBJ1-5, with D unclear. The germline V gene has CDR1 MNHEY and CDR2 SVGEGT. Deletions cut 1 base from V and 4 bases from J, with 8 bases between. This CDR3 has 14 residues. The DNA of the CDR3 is TGTGCCAGCAGTTACTTCGGGGAAAATCAGCCCCAGCATTTT. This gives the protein CASSYFGENQPQHF.

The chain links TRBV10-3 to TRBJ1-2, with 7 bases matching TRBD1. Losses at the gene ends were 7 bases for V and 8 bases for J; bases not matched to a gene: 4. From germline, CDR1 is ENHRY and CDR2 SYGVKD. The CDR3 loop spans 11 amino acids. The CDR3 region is CAINDRDGYTF. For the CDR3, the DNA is TGTGCCATCAACGACAGGGACGGCTACACCTTC.

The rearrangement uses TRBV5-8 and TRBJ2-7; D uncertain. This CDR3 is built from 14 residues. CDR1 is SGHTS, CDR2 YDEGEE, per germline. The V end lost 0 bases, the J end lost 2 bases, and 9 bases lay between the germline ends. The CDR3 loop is CASSLDGEAYEQYF. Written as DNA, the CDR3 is TGTGCCAGCAGCTTGGATGGAGAAGCCTACGAGCAGTACTTC.

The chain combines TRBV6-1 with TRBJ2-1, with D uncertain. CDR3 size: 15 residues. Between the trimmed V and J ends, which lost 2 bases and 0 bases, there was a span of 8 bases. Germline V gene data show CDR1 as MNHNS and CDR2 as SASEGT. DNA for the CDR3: TGTGCCAGCAGTGAAACGCAAGTCTCCTACAATGAGCAGTTCTTC. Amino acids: CASSETQVSYNEQFF.

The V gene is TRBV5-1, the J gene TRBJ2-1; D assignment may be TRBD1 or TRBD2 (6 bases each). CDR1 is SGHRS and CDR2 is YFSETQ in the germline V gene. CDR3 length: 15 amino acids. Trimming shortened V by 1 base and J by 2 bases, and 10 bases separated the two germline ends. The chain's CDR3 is CASSLLRGPYNEQFF. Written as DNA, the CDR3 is TGCGCCAGCAGCTTGCTACGGGGGCCCTACAATGAGCAGTTCTTC.

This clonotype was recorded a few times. CDR3 coding DNA: TGTGCCAGCAGCTCTACGGGACAGGGTCTCTCTGGGGCCAACGTCCTGACTTTC. It translates to CASSSTGQGLSGANVLTF. The V gene is TRBV5-4, the J gene TRBJ2-6, with 9 nucleotides matching TRBD1. The length of the CDR3 is 18 residues. The V segment lost 3 bases and the J segment 0 bases; nucleotides outside the gene matches: 7. Germline V gene sequence: CDR1 SGHNT, CDR2 YYREEE (reference sequence).

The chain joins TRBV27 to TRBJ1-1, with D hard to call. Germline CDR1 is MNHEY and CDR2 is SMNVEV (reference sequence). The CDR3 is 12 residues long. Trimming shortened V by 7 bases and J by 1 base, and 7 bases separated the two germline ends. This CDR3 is CASKVGNTEAFF. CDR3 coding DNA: TGTGCCAGCAAAGTCGGGAACACTGAAGCTTTCTTT.

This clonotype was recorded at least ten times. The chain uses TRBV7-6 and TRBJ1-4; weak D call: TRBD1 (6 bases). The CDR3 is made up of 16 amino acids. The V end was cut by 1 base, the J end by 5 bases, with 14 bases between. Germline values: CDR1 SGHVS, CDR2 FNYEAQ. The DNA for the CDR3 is TGTGCCAGCAGCTTAGGAGGACAGTGGAGAAATGAAAAACTGTTTTTT. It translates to CASSLGGQWRNEKLFF.

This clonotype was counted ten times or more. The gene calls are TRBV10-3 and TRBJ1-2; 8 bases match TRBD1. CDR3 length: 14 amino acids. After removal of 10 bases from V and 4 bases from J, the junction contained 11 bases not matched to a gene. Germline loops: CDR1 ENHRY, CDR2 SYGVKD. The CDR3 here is CATKGTGGTYGYTF. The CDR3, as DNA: TGTGCCACCAAGGGTACAGGGGGGACCTATGGCTACACCTTC.

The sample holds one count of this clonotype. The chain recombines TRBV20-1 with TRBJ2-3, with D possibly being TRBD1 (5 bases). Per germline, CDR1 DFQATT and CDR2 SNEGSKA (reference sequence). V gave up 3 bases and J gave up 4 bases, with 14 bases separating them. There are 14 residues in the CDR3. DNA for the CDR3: TGCAGTGCTAGTCACAGTCAAGGGGCAGATACGCAGTATTTT. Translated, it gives CSASHSQGADTQYF.

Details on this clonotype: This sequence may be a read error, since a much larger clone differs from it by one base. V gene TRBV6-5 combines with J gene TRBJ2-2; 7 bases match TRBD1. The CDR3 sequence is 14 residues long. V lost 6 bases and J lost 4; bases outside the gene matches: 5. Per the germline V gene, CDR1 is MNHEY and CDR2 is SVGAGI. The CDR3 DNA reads TGTGCCAGCAGACTCGGACAGGCCACCGGGGAGCTGTTTTTT. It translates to CASRLGQATGELFF.

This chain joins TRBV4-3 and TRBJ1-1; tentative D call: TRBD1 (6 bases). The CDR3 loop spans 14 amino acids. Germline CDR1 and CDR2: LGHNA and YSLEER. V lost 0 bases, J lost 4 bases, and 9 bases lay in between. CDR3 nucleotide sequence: TGCGCCAGCAGCCAAGATTCGACAGGCACTGAAGCTTTCTTT. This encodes CASSQDSTGTEAFF.

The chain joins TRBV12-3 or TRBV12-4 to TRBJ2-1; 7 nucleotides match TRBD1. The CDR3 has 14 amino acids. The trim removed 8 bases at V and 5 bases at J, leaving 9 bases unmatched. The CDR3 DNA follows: TGTGCCAGCCTGAGTAAGGGGGCCGACAATGAGCAGTTCTTC. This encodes CASLSKGADNEQFF.